This T cell receptor (beta chain) was profiled in a study of T cells in Graves' hyperthyroidism and ophthalmopathy. Whole-study findings and limits: Before onset, ophthalmopathy was predicted by the model a median 6.5 months earlier. In blood, most of the thyroid clonotypes expanded above 0.001 were also present.

Patients were excluded because of uncontrolled infection, other autoimmune disease, pregnancy or lactation. Concerning this clonotype: Its antigen is not identified.

The CDR3 spans 16 residues. The V gene's germline CDR1 is LNHDA and CDR2 SQIVND (reference sequence). The V gene end was trimmed by 4 bases and the J gene end by 1 base; junction bases not matched to a gene: 4. RNA transcripts served as the template for amplifying TCR beta CDR3 regions. The study used the HTBI primer set for a first-round RT-PCR of the TCR CDR3. TCRdb reprocessed the multiplex PCR reads via MiXCR and lists one record per CDR3 protein. The data contain more than 550,000 distinct CDR3 sequences, roughly 45% of them singletons. J is TRBJ2-2 and V is TRBV19; 9 bases are a match to TRBD1. Sequenced material: peripheral blood or thyroid tissue (not recorded which). The receptor's source is an adult man with Graves' disease, either hyperthyroidism or ophthalmopathy (not recorded which). DNA of the CDR3: TGTGCCAGTAGTAGCGCGGGACAGGGGAACACCGGGGAGCTGTTTTTT. Its protein product is CASSSAGQGNTGELFF. The full variable domain, in which reference TRBV19 and TRBJ2-2 provide the parts outside the CDR3, is DGGITQSPKYLFRKEGQNVTLSCEQNLNHDAMYWYRQDPGQGLRLIYYSQIVNDFQKGDIAEGYSVSREKKESFPLTVTSAQKNPTAFYLCASSSAGQGNTGELFFGEGSRLTVL.